These T cell receptor beta chains were read from a single sample in a study of shared clonotypes between healthy human individuals. Measured with immunoSEQ multiplex PCR; TCRdb has only the in-frame clones, and not every one. The sample lists some 1,100,000 clones; 78% were seen once. Sequencing was carried out using memory CD4+ T cells from PBMCs. These TCRs come from a young man in good health. Some clones in this sample may be carry-over from other donors' samples. Both conserved end residues are part of each CDR3. Each record gives: D gene, J gene, clone size, V gene, CDR3 DNA, CDR3 protein. The D gene is left open where the match is weak. Only part of the rows carry a size: once, few, many, or a class if the clone is expanded.

D: .
J: TRBJ1-5
size: many
V: TRBV19
DNA: TGTGCCAGTAGTAAGCAGGGAGTGCGCAATCAGCCCCAGCATTTT
CDR3: CASSKQGVRNQPQHF

D: .
J: TRBJ2-7
size: .
V: TRBV5-5
DNA: TGTGCCAGCAGCCCGGAACCTACCAGGGCCTACGAGCAGTACTTC
CDR3: CASSPEPTRAYEQYF

D: .
J: TRBJ1-2
size: .
V: TRBV14
DNA: TGTGCCAGCAGCCCGACAGGATATGGCTACACCTTC
CDR3: CASSPTGYGYTF

D: .
J: TRBJ1-5
size: once
V: TRBV19
DNA: TGTGCCAGTAGTATAAGTTCGGCGGGGATATTAGGCGGCAATCAGCCCCAGCATTTT
CDR3: CASSISSAGILGGNQPQHF

D: .
J: TRBJ2-7
size: .
V: TRBV6-5
DNA: TGTGCCAGCAGTACCCGGGACGTGGACGACGAGCAGTACTTC
CDR3: CASSTRDVDDEQYF

D: TRBD2
J: TRBJ2-5
size: once
V: TRBV28
DNA: TGTGCCAGCCTTGGGGCGGGAGGGCCCTTGGAGACCCAGTACTTC
CDR3: CASLGAGGPLETQYF

D: .
J: TRBJ2-3
size: .
V: TRBV6-5
DNA: TGTGCCAGCAGTTATTACGCTGGCACCACAGATACGCAGTATTTT
CDR3: CASSYYAGTTDTQYF

D: .
J: TRBJ2-1
size: .
V: TRBV29-1
DNA: TGCAGCGTAGGACAGTGGAGCTCCTACAATGAGCAGTTCTTC
CDR3: CSVGQWSSYNEQFF

D: .
J: TRBJ2-1
size: .
V: TRBV9
DNA: TGTGCCAGCAGCTCCCACCCCGGGAGAAACAATGAGCAGTTCTTC
CDR3: CASSSHPGRNNEQFF

D: TRBD2
J: TRBJ2-1
size: once
V: TRBV7-8
DNA: TGTGCCAGCAGCTTAGCCAAGACTAGCGGGAGAACCAATGAGCAGTTCTTC
CDR3: CASSLAKTSGRTNEQFF

D: .
J: TRBJ1-1
size: few
V: TRBV28
DNA: TGTGCCAGCACCCTCTTTGGGGAGATGAACACTGAAGCTTTCTTT
CDR3: CASTLFGEMNTEAFF

D: TRBD1
J: TRBJ2-3
size: .
V: TRBV7-9
DNA: TGTGCCAGCAGCCCGGGACAGTTGAACACAGATACGCAGTATTTT
CDR3: CASSPGQLNTDTQYF

D: .
J: TRBJ2-6
size: few
V: TRBV5-1
DNA: TGCGCCAGCAGCTTGGCTGTCCCTGGGGCCAACGTCCTGACTTTC
CDR3: CASSLAVPGANVLTF

D: .
J: TRBJ2-2
size: .
V: TRBV29-1
DNA: TGCAGCGCTGGACAGACCAACACCGGGGAGCTGTTTTTT
CDR3: CSAGQTNTGELFF

D: TRBD2
J: TRBJ2-1
size: .
V: TRBV30
DNA: TGTGCCTGCTGGGTAGCGGGAGAACTAGGCAATGAGCAGTTCTTC
CDR3: CACWVAGELGNEQFF

D: TRBD1
J: TRBJ1-5
size: .
V: TRBV18
DNA: TGTGCCAGCTCACCACGACAGGGGGACGATCAGCCCCAGCATTTT
CDR3: CASSPRQGDDQPQHF

D: .
J: TRBJ1-6
size: few
V: TRBV11-2
DNA: TGTGCCAGCAGCCTGCTTGCAATCGGTTATTCACCCCTCCACTTT
CDR3: CASSLLAIGYSPLHF

D: .
J: TRBJ1-5
size: .
V: TRBV27
DNA: TGTGCCAGCAGTTTAGTGGTGGAGCAGCCCCAGCATTTT
CDR3: CASSLVVEQPQHF

D: .
J: TRBJ1-4
size: .
V: TRBV29-1
DNA: TGCAGCGTTGGGGTTGCAACTAATGAAAAACTGTTTTTT
CDR3: CSVGVATNEKLFF

D: TRBD2
J: TRBJ2-1
size: .
V: TRBV5-1
DNA: TGCGCCAGCAGCTTACAGGGACTAGCGGAATACAATGAGCAGTTCTTC
CDR3: CASSLQGLAEYNEQFF

D: .
J: TRBJ1-2
size: .
V: TRBV5-4
DNA: TGTGCCAGCAGCTTGGACAGGGTGCGGTACACCTTC
CDR3: CASSLDRVRYTF

D: .
J: TRBJ1-4
size: .
V: TRBV28
DNA: TGTGCCAGCACTTTGAATTGGGGCCGGGGTGAAAAACTGTTTTTT
CDR3: CASTLNWGRGEKLFF

D: .
J: TRBJ1-5
size: .
V: TRBV19
DNA: TGTGCCAGTAGGTCCCGGGGGTTGGGCAATCAGCCCCAGCATTTT
CDR3: CASRSRGLGNQPQHF

D: .
J: TRBJ2-7
size: .
V: TRBV6-1
DNA: TGTGCCAGCAGTGGACCCGGGACAAGGCAAAGGGAGCAGTACTTC
CDR3: CASSGPGTRQREQYF

D: TRBD1
J: TRBJ2-2
size: .
V: TRBV2
DNA: TGTGCCAGCTGGGCCGGGACAGGGGGCACCGGGGAGCTGTTTTTT
CDR3: CASWAGTGGTGELFF

D: .
J: TRBJ1-4
size: .
V: TRBV25-1
DNA: TGTGCCAGCAGTGTGAGGGCAACTAATGAAAAACTGTTTTTT
CDR3: CASSVRATNEKLFF

D: .
J: TRBJ1-2
size: few
V: TRBV7-2
DNA: TGTGCCAGCAGCTTAGCGTTCAGCCTCTATGGCTACACCTTC
CDR3: CASSLAFSLYGYTF

D: TRBD2
J: TRBJ2-3
size: .
V: TRBV11-1
DNA: TGTGCCAGCAGCGACCCGGGACTAGAGACAGATACGCAGTATTTT
CDR3: CASSDPGLETDTQYF

D: TRBD1
J: TRBJ1-2
size: many
V: TRBV6-6
DNA: TGTGCCAGCAGACCCGGGGACAGGGATAACTATGGCTACACCTTC
CDR3: CASRPGDRDNYGYTF

D: .
J: TRBJ1-2
size: few
V: TRBV4-2
DNA: TGTGCCAGCAGCCAAGCCGGGCGATACACCTTC
CDR3: CASSQAGRYTF

D: TRBD2
J: TRBJ2-1
size: few
V: TRBV5-4
DNA: TGTGCCAGCAGCTTGGATAGCGGGAGGTACAATGAGCAGTTCTTC
CDR3: CASSLDSGRYNEQFF

D: TRBD1
J: TRBJ1-4
size: .
V: TRBV27
DNA: TGTGCCAGCCGCGACAGGGGAAAACTGTTTTTT
CDR3: CASRDRGKLFF